This is a list of T cell receptor beta chains from one sample in a study of CD8 T cells in ankylosing spondylitis. TCRdb itself ran the 5' RACE reads through MiXCR, one entry per CDR3 protein. This table holds over 450,000 distinct CDR3 sequences, about 12% found once. The sequenced sample consisted of blood, either unsorted or a sorted T cell fraction (not recorded which). Source of these receptors: a male donor with ankylosing spondylitis. CDR3s include the opening cysteine and the closing phenylalanine or tryptophan. D genes are given only for firm matches. Size tells how often a clone was seen (once, few, many) or the class of an expanded clone, and some rows leave it out.

J gene,D gene,V gene,clone size,CDR3 protein,CDR3 DNA
TRBJ2-1,NA,TRBV29-1,few,CSVVADYNEQFF,TGCAGCGTTGTTGCGGACTACAATGAGCAGTTCTTC
TRBJ2-1,NA,TRBV11-3,NA,CASSPRAVSYNEQFF,TGTGCCAGCAGCCCCAGGGCCGTCTCCTACAATGAGCAGTTCTTC
TRBJ2-5,TRBD1,TRBV6-5,NA,CASSYRGLETQYF,TGTGCCAGCAGTTACAGGGGGCTGGAGACCCAGTACTTC
TRBJ2-7,NA,TRBV21-1,NA,CASSKDDWTGGPSSYEQYF,TGTGCCAGCAGCAAAGATGACTGGACAGGGGGGCCTTCCTCCTACGAGCAGTACTTC
TRBJ1-1,TRBD1,TRBV10-2,few,CASSMTGEPITEAFF,TGCGCCAGCAGCATGACAGGGGAGCCCATCACTGAAGCTTTCTTT
TRBJ1-5,NA,TRBV7-2,NA,CASSLNDGNQPQHF,TGTGCCAGCAGCTTAAACGACGGGAATCAGCCCCAGCATTTT
TRBJ1-2,NA,TRBV29-1,NA,CSVIGRNYGYTF,TGCAGCGTTATAGGACGGAACTATGGCTACACCTTC
TRBJ1-4,TRBD1,TRBV20-1,few,CSARPTGRPNEKLFF,TGCAGTGCTAGGCCGACAGGGAGACCCAATGAAAAACTGTTTTTT
TRBJ2-1,NA,TRBV29-1,NA,CSSSSYNEQFF,TGCAGCAGCAGCTCCTACAATGAGCAGTTCTTC
TRBJ1-5,NA,TRBV7-2,few,CASSLEMSQPQHF,TGTGCCAGCAGCTTAGAAATGTCCCAGCCCCAGCATTTT
TRBJ2-1,TRBD1,TRBV7-6,NA,CASSFPGQGVSGEQFF,TGTGCCAGCAGCTTCCCGGGACAGGGAGTTTCGGGGGAGCAGTTCTTC
TRBJ2-7,NA,TRBV5-8,few,CASSFGSAEQYF,TGTGCCAGCAGCTTTGGTTCGGCGGAGCAGTACTTC
TRBJ2-5,TRBD2,TRBV7-9,NA,CASSLTSGGYQETQYF,TGTGCCAGCAGCTTGACTAGCGGGGGATACCAAGAGACCCAGTACTTC
TRBJ1-2,TRBD1,TRBV13,NA,CASSRRTGYGYTF,TGTGCCAGCAGTCGCCGGACAGGGTATGGCTACACCTTC
TRBJ1-2,NA,TRBV24-1,NA,CATSDLQNLYGYTF,TGTGCCACCAGTGATTTACAGAACCTCTATGGCTACACCTTC
TRBJ1-2,NA,TRBV28,few,CASSSRQDNYGYTF,TGTGCCAGCAGTTCTCGACAAGATAACTATGGCTACACCTTC
TRBJ2-6,TRBD1,TRBV11-2,NA,CASSLEAGGAGANVLTF,TGTGCCAGCAGCTTAGAGGCAGGGGGAGCTGGGGCCAACGTCCTGACTTTC
TRBJ1-2,NA,TRBV3-1,NA,CASSQNFGRGGYGYTF,TGTGCCAGCAGCCAAAATTTCGGCAGGGGCGGTTATGGCTACACCTTC
TRBJ1-1,TRBD1,TRBV11-2,NA,CASSTRQGLASEAFF,TGTGCCAGCAGCACCCGACAGGGGCTCGCCTCTGAAGCTTTCTTT
TRBJ2-1,NA,TRBV20-1,NA,CSAPAVAVLDEQFF,TGCAGTGCTCCAGCGGTAGCGGTCTTGGATGAGCAGTTCTTC
TRBJ1-4,NA,TRBV12-3/TRBV12-4,few,CASSQGRTNEKLFF,TGTGCCAGCAGTCAAGGGAGGACTAATGAAAAACTGTTTTTT
TRBJ2-7,TRBD2,TRBV3-1,NA,CASSQSSGTYEQYF,TGTGCCAGCAGCCAAAGTAGCGGGACCTACGAGCAGTACTTC
TRBJ1-1,TRBD1,TRBV12-3/TRBV12-4,few,CASSLNTGGRNTEAFF,TGTGCCAGCAGTCTTAATACAGGGGGCCGGAACACTGAAGCTTTCTTT
TRBJ1-6,NA,TRBV3-1,NA,CASSETLQRSPLHF,TGTGCCAGCAGCGAAACCCTACAGCGTTCACCCCTCCACTTT
TRBJ2-1,TRBD1,TRBV5-1,NA,CASSFRQGDNEQFF,TGCGCCAGCAGCTTCAGACAGGGGGACAATGAGCAGTTCTTC
TRBJ1-1,NA,TRBV10-3,many,CAISDYGGLNTEAFF,TGTGCCATCAGTGATTACGGCGGATTGAACACTGAAGCTTTCTTT
TRBJ1-2,TRBD1,TRBV6-1,NA,CASILGQDYGYTF,TGTGCCAGCATCCTGGGACAGGACTATGGCTACACCTTC
TRBJ1-2,NA,TRBV5-1,NA,CASSLAMTGDGYTF,TGCGCCAGCAGCTTGGCCATGACAGGAGATGGCTACACCTTC
TRBJ1-5,NA,TRBV3-1,many,CASSQEGASSNQPQHF,TGTGCCAGCAGCCAAGAGGGTGCCAGTTCGAATCAGCCCCAGCATTTT
TRBJ1-1,NA,TRBV20-1,once,CSAPFQVVSKTEAFF,TGCAGTGCTCCGTTTCAAGTGGTCTCCAAGACTGAAGCTTTCTTT
TRBJ2-1,TRBD2,TRBV12-3/TRBV12-4,NA,CASRRLAGGSGEQFF,TGTGCCAGCAGGAGACTAGCGGGAGGGAGCGGTGAGCAGTTCTTC
TRBJ2-7,NA,TRBV2,few,CASSERTAPAYEQYF,TGTGCCAGCAGTGAACGCACAGCCCCTGCCTACGAGCAGTACTTC
TRBJ2-1,TRBD2,TRBV20-1,many,CSAEGLAGEASNEQFF,TGCAGTGCCGAGGGACTAGCGGGAGAGGCCAGCAATGAGCAGTTCTTC
TRBJ1-1,NA,TRBV6-1,few,CASTQTGWATEAFF,TGTGCCAGCACCCAAACAGGGTGGGCCACTGAAGCTTTCTTT
TRBJ1-2,TRBD1,TRBV3-1,NA,CACCQGFGTGLINYGYTF,TGTGCCTGCTGCCAAGGATTCGGGACAGGCCTTATTAACTATGGCTACACCTTC
TRBJ1-1,NA,TRBV3-1,NA,CASSQVPETEAFF,TGTGCCAGCAGCCAAGTACCCGAGACTGAAGCTTTCTTT
TRBJ2-5,NA,TRBV5-1,many,CASSLPGTGQETQYF,TGCGCCAGCAGCTTGCCGGGGACGGGCCAAGAGACCCAGTACTTC
TRBJ2-5,NA,TRBV19,NA,CASSIGGAYQETQYF,TGTGCCAGTAGTATAGGTGGAGCTTACCAAGAGACCCAGTACTTC
TRBJ2-7,NA,TRBV10-3,few,CAISEGDTVYEQYF,TGTGCCATCAGTGAAGGGGACACCGTCTACGAGCAGTACTTC
TRBJ1-5,NA,TRBV7-9,few,CASSLGLGGQNQPQHF,TGTGCCAGCAGCTTAGGCCTCGGGGGGCAAAATCAGCCCCAGCATTTT
TRBJ2-5,NA,TRBV2,few,CASTRTGYQETQYF,TGTGCCAGCACCCGGACTGGCTACCAAGAGACCCAGTACTTC
TRBJ2-1,TRBD1,TRBV20-1,NA,CSANNPGQGAYEQFF,TGCAGTGCTAACAACCCGGGACAGGGGGCGTATGAGCAGTTCTTC
TRBJ2-1,NA,TRBV24-1,NA,CATSDPPREQFF,TGTGCCACCAGTGATCCACCCAGAGAGCAGTTCTTC
TRBJ2-1,NA,TRBV11-2,few,CASSLVGQGHNEQFF,TGTGCCAGCAGCTTAGTAGGCCAGGGCCACAATGAGCAGTTCTTC
TRBJ2-5,NA,TRBV11-2,NA,CASTRGRQETQYF,TGTGCCAGCACCCGGGGACGTCAAGAGACCCAGTACTTC
TRBJ2-3,NA,TRBV19,few,CASRDNSHTDTQYF,TGTGCCAGTCGGGACAACTCTCACACAGATACGCAGTATTTT
TRBJ1-2,NA,TRBV20-1,NA,CSAPPRGYGYTF,TGCAGTGCTCCTCCCCGGGGATATGGCTACACCTTC
TRBJ1-2,NA,TRBV10-3,NA,CAISEPETDPYGYTF,TGTGCCATCAGTGAGCCCGAAACGGACCCCTATGGCTACACCTTC
TRBJ2-7,TRBD1,TRBV15,few,CATSREPTGNYEQYF,TGTGCCACCAGCAGAGAACCGACAGGGAACTACGAGCAGTACTTC
TRBJ2-7,TRBD2,TRBV20-1,NA,CSASSPGGTYEQYF,TGCAGTGCTAGTTCGCCGGGAGGGACCTACGAGCAGTACTTC
TRBJ2-3,NA,TRBV5-1,few,CASSPLSGRTDTQYF,TGCGCCAGCAGCCCCCTTAGCGGACGCACAGATACGCAGTATTTT
TRBJ2-1,NA,TRBV7-9,NA,CASSLEFSASQFF,TGTGCCAGCAGCTTAGAGTTCAGTGCAAGCCAGTTCTTC
TRBJ1-5,TRBD1,TRBV12-3/TRBV12-4,few,CASSLGGQVRIGNQPQHF,TGTGCCAGCAGTTTAGGGGGACAGGTGAGGATTGGCAATCAGCCCCAGCATTTT